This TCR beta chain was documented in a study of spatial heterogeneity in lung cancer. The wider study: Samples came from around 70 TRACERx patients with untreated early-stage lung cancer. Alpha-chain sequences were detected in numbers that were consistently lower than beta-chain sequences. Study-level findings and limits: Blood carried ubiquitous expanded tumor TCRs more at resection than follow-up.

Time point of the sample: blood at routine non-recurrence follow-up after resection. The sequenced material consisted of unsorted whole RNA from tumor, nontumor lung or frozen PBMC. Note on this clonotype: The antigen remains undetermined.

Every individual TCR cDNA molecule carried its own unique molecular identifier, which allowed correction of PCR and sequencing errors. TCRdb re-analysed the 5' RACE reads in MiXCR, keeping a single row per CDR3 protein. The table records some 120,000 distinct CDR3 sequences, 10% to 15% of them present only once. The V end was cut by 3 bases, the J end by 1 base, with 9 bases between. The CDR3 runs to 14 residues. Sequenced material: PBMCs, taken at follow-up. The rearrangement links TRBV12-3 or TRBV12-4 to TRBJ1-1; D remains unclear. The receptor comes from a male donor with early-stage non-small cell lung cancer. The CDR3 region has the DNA TGTGCCAGCAGTTTTCGAGAGGGGAACACTGAAGCTTTCTTT. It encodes CASSFREGNTEAFF.